The 13 T cell receptor beta chains below all came from one sample that was sequenced in a study of T cell repertoires in breast cancer. Paired alpha-beta TCRs of CD8+ T cells were analyzed by expanded emulsion RT-PCR. Blocking oligonucleotides added to a second nested PCR suppressed unpaired genes. MiXCR was run by TCRdb on the emulsion pairing reads, yielding one entry per CDR3 protein. Here the sample spans about 40,000 distinct CDR3 sequences, over 40% being singletons. What was sequenced was CD8+ T cells. These receptors came from a pool of human donors with breast cancer or a healthy control (not recorded which).

This clonotype has just a few counts. In nucleotides, the CDR3 is TGTGCCAGCAGTGCCACCGCCGGACGTCAGACGAACACCGGGGAGCTGTTTTTT. Protein: CASSATAGRQTNTGELFF. V is TRBV25-1 and J is TRBJ2-2; D gene unclear. The germline V and J ends were trimmed by 4 bases and 0 bases, with 18 bases remaining between them. Germline values: CDR1 MGHDK, CDR2 SYGVNS. The CDR3 contains 18 residues.

This clonotype was seen only a few times. The CDR3 nucleotides are TGTGCCAGCAGTTTCAGGACCCGGGATTCACCCCTCCACTTT. Translated, it gives CASSFRTRDSPLHF. The V gene is TRBV27, the J gene TRBJ1-6; D gene unclear. Per germline, CDR1 MNHEY and CDR2 SMNVEV (reference sequence). The CDR3 length is 14 residues. The V end lost 3 bases, the J end lost 8 bases, and 11 bases lay between the germline ends.

CDR3 loop: CATSRDRQDEQFF. The CDR3 DNA reads TGTGCCACCAGCAGGGACCGTCAGGATGAGCAGTTCTTC. The rearrangement links TRBV15 to TRBJ2-1, with D uncertain. Trimming took off 3 bases at V and 8 bases at J, with 11 bases between the two ends. This CDR3 contains 13 residues. Per germline, CDR1 LNHNV and CDR2 YYDKDF (reference sequence).

This clonotype came up once. For the CDR3, the DNA is TGTGCCAGCAGCCCGGACAGGGTGGATGGAAACACCATATATTTT. It encodes CASSPDRVDGNTIYF. J is TRBJ1-3 and V is TRBV7-9, with 8 nucleotides matching TRBD1. Per the germline V gene, CDR1 is SEHNR and CDR2 is FQNEAQ (reference sequence). The CDR3 contains 15 residues. V lost 5 bases, J lost 3 bases, and 6 bases stayed unmatched.

This clonotype occurred a few times. The chain carries TRBV11-2 and TRBJ2-6; D perhaps matches TRBD1 (6 bases). The CDR3 is 15 residues long. V lost 5 bases and J 2 bases, leaving 10 bases between the germline ends. Per germline, CDR1 SGHAT and CDR2 FQNNGV. The CDR3 sequence: CASSTYRAGANVLTF. The CDR3 nucleotides read TGTGCCAGCAGCACGTACAGGGCTGGGGCCAACGTCCTGACTTTC. Combining the CDR3 with reference TRBV11-2 and TRBJ2-6 gives the whole variable domain EAGVAQSPRYKIIEKRQSVAFWCNPISGHATLYWYQQILGQGPKLLIQFQNNGVVDDSQLPKDRFSAERLKGVDSTLKIQPAKLEDSAVYLCASSTYRAGANVLTFGAGSRLTVL.

This clonotype was observed a few times. V gene TRBV7-2 combines with J gene TRBJ2-1; D is unresolved. Germline V gives CDR1 SGHTA, CDR2 FQGNSA. V lost 2 bases and J 0 bases, leaving 8 bases between the germline ends. The CDR3 is 15 amino acids. The CDR3 coding sequence is TGTGCCAGCAGCTTACTTACTTCCTCCTACAATGAGCAGTTCTTC. Encoded protein: CASSLLTSSYNEQFF.

The rearrangement links TRBV2 to TRBJ1-2; the D is unclear. The germline V and J ends were trimmed by 8 bases and 0 bases, with 16 bases remaining between them. Germline assignment: CDR1 SNHLY and CDR2 FYNNEI. The CDR3 is made up of 15 amino acids. The CDR3 protein is CASSLGRPSNYGYTF. For the CDR3, the DNA is TGTGCCAGCTCCCTGGGCAGGCCGTCTAACTATGGCTACACCTTC.

The chain is built from TRBV19 and TRBJ2-3; D is ambiguous. Between the trimmed V and J ends, which lost 4 bases and 1 base, there was a span of 3 bases. The germline CDR1 and CDR2 sequences are LNHDA and SQIVND (reference sequence). This CDR3 spans 12 amino acids. CDR3 residues: CASSTRTDTQYF. The CDR3 DNA reads TGTGCCAGTAGTACTCGCACAGATACGCAGTATTTT.

About this clonotype itself: This CDR3 is missing its conserved last phenylalanine or tryptophan, likely due to a read error. The chain is built from TRBV2 and TRBJ2-2; 8 nucleotides align to TRBD1. In germline, CDR1 is SNHLY, CDR2 FYNNEI. This CDR3 spans 14 amino acids. With 7 bases clipped from V and 4 bases from J, the junction kept 5 bases outside the gene matches. The chain's CDR3 is CASKETGVTGELFS. Written as DNA, the CDR3 is TGTGCCAGCAAGGAGACAGGGGTCACCGGGGAGCTGTTTTCT.

The J gene is TRBJ1-1, the V gene TRBV6-1, with D unclear. CDR1 MNHNS and CDR2 SASEGT come from the germline V gene. The CDR3 is made up of 12 amino acids. The CDR3 spells CVTGRVSYEAFF. Written as DNA, the CDR3 is TGTGTCACGGGGAGAGTGTCGTATGAAGCTTTCTTT.

This clonotype was counted many times. The rearrangement links TRBV20-1 to TRBJ1-2; 8 bases are shared with TRBD1. The CDR3 runs to 12 residues. Trimming took 6 bases from V and 1 from J; bases not matched to a gene: 1. From germline, CDR1 is DFQATT and CDR2 SNEGSKA (reference sequence). CDR3 in DNA: TGCAGTGCCGGACAGGGTAACTATGGCTACACCTTC. Its protein product is CSAGQGNYGYTF.

For this clonotype: A junction boundary mismatches the germline segment, possibly from a read error. The rearrangement links TRBV18 to TRBJ1-2; TRBD1 might be the D (6 bases). Germline values: CDR1 KGHSH, CDR2 LQKENI. This CDR3 comprises 14 residues. CDR3 in DNA: TGTGCCAGCTCACCCACACAGGGTTGGGATGGCTACTCCTTC. Amino acids: CASSPTQGWDGYSF.

This clonotype came up a few times. The rearrangement joins TRBV11-3 to TRBJ2-3; a possible D gene is TRBD1 (6 bases). This CDR3 has 16 amino acids. V was cut by 5 bases and J by 1 base, with 16 bases left in between. Germline V gene data show CDR1 as SGHNT and CDR2 as YENEEA. The CDR3 coding sequence is TGTGCCAGCAGCATCTCCCAGGGGTTGGGCACAGATACGCAGTATTTT. Translating it yields CASSISQGLGTDTQYF.